These T cell receptor beta chains were read from a single sample in a study of human T cells and chemical hapten exposure. Each CDR3 protein gets one entry after TCRdb re-called the RACE reads with MiXCR. The sample includes 100,000 to 120,000 distinct CDR3 sequences, nearly 35% of them seen just once. Source: whole blood, taken in connection with sensitization to the hapten diphenylcyclopropenone (DPC). Receptors originate from a man in his forties with alopecia areata. Some clones in this sample may be carry-over from other donors' samples. Each CDR3 is given with its conserved first and last residue. The order of the fields is J gene, V gene, D gene, clone size, CDR3 protein, CDR3 DNA. D genes are given only for firm matches. Size is omitted from some rows. Given values are once, few, many or a class for expanded clones.

TRBJ1-2 | TRBV14 | TRBD1 | few | CASSQLTGRLGGYTF | TGTGCCAGCAGCCAACTGACAGGGAGGCTGGGTGGCTACACCTTC
TRBJ2-3 | TRBV30 | NA | NA | CAWSSSTNTDTQYF | TGTGCCTGGAGTAGTTCGACTAACACAGATACGCAGTATTTT
TRBJ2-3 | TRBV5-1 | NA | NA | CASNERVTDTQYF | TGCGCCAGCAACGAGCGGGTTACAGATACGCAGTATTTT
TRBJ1-5 | TRBV7-8 | NA | few | CASSFRGKNQPQHF | TGTGCCAGCTCCTTCAGGGGCAAGAATCAGCCCCAGCATTTT
TRBJ1-2 | TRBV18 | NA | few | CASSPRGDYGYTF | TGTGCCAGCTCACCGCGGGGCGACTATGGCTACACCTTC
TRBJ2-6 | TRBV5-6 | NA | NA | CASSPGQGMKLSGANVLTF | TGTGCCAGCAGCCCCGGGCAGGGGATGAAGCTTTCTGGGGCCAACGTCCTGACTTTC
TRBJ2-2 | TRBV7-2 | TRBD2 | NA | CASSSLALNTGELFF | TGTGCCAGCAGCTCACTAGCGCTGAACACCGGGGAGCTGTTTTTT
TRBJ2-5 | TRBV6-6 | TRBD1 | NA | CASSYGSRQGAETQYF | TGTGCCAGCAGTTACGGGTCCCGACAGGGGGCAGAGACCCAGTACTTC
TRBJ2-3 | TRBV20-1 | TRBD2 | NA | CSVLAGGADTQYF | TGCAGTGTCCTAGCGGGAGGTGCAGATACGCAGTATTTT
TRBJ1-6 | TRBV9 | NA | few | CASSVQNSPLHF | TGTGCCAGCAGCGTCCAGAATTCACCCCTCCACTTT
TRBJ2-3 | TRBV6-5 | NA | NA | CASKLAAGTDTQYF | TGTGCCAGCAAACTAGCTGCGGGGACAGATACGCAGTATTTT
TRBJ2-3 | TRBV7-2 | NA | few | CASSLASAGDTQYF | TGTGCCAGCAGCTTAGCTAGCGCGGGGGATACGCAGTATTTT
TRBJ2-3 | TRBV28 | TRBD2 | NA | CASSLSFSGSTDTQYF | TGTGCCAGCAGTTTATCCTTTAGCGGGAGCACAGATACGCAGTATTTT
TRBJ1-1 | TRBV3-1 | NA | NA | CASSQAVSGTEAFF | TGTGCCAGCAGCCAGGCGGTCTCGGGGACTGAAGCTTTCTTT
TRBJ1-1 | TRBV4-3 | NA | NA | CASSQARVTEAFF | TGCGCCAGCAGCCAAGCTCGGGTTACTGAAGCTTTCTTT
TRBJ1-1 | TRBV6-2/TRBV6-3 | NA | few | CASSLAERTEAFF | TGTGCCAGCAGTTTAGCGGAGCGGACTGAAGCTTTCTTT
TRBJ2-3 | TRBV7-2 | TRBD1 | NA | CASRGQGAIQNTDTQYF | TGTGCCAGCAGAGGACAGGGGGCGATACAAAACACAGATACGCAGTATTTT
TRBJ2-3 | TRBV6-6 | TRBD1 | NA | CASRTGGYTQYF | TGTGCCAGCAGAACAGGGGGCTATACGCAGTATTTT
TRBJ2-1 | TRBV19 | NA | NA | CASSIVWGHEQFF | TGTGCCAGTAGTATAGTCTGGGGACACGAGCAGTTCTTC
TRBJ2-7 | TRBV30 | NA | NA | CACHSSYEQYF | TGTGCCTGCCATTCGTCCTACGAGCAGTACTTC
TRBJ2-1 | TRBV7-2 | NA | NA | CASSSGTLAHEQFF | TGTGCCAGCAGCTCCGGGACCCTTGCTCATGAGCAGTTCTTC
TRBJ2-3 | TRBV7-2 | NA | few | CASSRPALGGTDTQYF | TGTGCCAGCAGCCGCCCCGCCCTGGGCGGCACAGATACGCAGTATTTT
TRBJ1-2 | TRBV7-2 | NA | few | CASSQSLANYGYTF | TGTGCCAGCAGCCAGTCTTTAGCTAACTATGGCTACACCTTC
TRBJ2-7 | TRBV25-1 | TRBD2 | NA | CASSELAGPYEQYF | TGTGCCAGCAGTGAGCTAGCGGGGCCCTACGAGCAGTACTTC
TRBJ2-3 | TRBV7-6 | NA | few | CASTYGRGADTQYF | TGTGCCAGCACTTATGGCAGGGGAGCAGATACGCAGTATTTT
TRBJ2-1 | TRBV7-2 | NA | many | CASSLDRVNEQFF | TGTGCCAGCAGCTTAGACCGGGTTAATGAGCAGTTCTTC
TRBJ2-7 | TRBV2 | NA | few | CASSPIYEQYF | TGTGCCAGCAGTCCTATCTACGAGCAGTACTTC
TRBJ1-5 | TRBV2 | NA | NA | CASSGQTSNQPQHF | TGTGCCAGCAGTGGCCAGACTAGCAATCAGCCCCAGCATTTT
TRBJ2-5 | TRBV7-2 | NA | NA | CASSLDSWEETQYF | TGTGCCAGCAGCTTGGACAGCTGGGAAGAGACCCAGTACTTC
TRBJ2-1 | TRBV7-2 | NA | few | CASSPYRDEQFF | TGTGCCAGCAGCCCTTACAGGGATGAGCAGTTCTTC
TRBJ2-6 | TRBV10-3 | NA | NA | CAISDNSGANVLTF | TGTGCCATCAGTGATAACTCTGGGGCCAACGTCCTGACTTTC
TRBJ1-5 | TRBV20-1 | TRBD1 | NA | CSATTGVNQPQHF | TGCAGTGCTACTACAGGGGTCAATCAGCCCCAGCATTTT
TRBJ1-5 | TRBV6-2/TRBV6-3 | NA | NA | CASSPTFNQPQHF | TGTGCCAGCAGTCCTACTTTTAATCAGCCCCAGCATTTT